This T cell receptor beta chain derives from a study of CD8+ T cells in alopecia areata. Overall study: Treated patients swallowed 5 to 10 mg of oral tofacitinib twice daily. General study points: Scalp specimens additionally yield sequences from normal skin's resident alphabeta T cells. More clonal than normal scalp was lesional scalp, particularly alopecia totalis/universalis.

Peripheral blood and lesional scalp punch biopsies were taken from alopecia areata patients. Sequencing templates came from extracted RNA that was reverse transcribed into cDNA. Repertoires were generated with immunoSEQ multiplex PCR, while TCRdb's copy carries only in-frame clones and drops some. The sample contains over 200,000 clones, about 53% of which appear only once. The germline V gene encodes CDR1 MNHEY and CDR2 SVGAGI. CDR3 size: 13 residues. Trimming at V came to 0 bases and at J to 6 bases, leaving 0 bases not matched to a gene. As to this clone: Its specificity is not known.

Sequenced material: CD4+ T cells sorted from blood, taken at week 0. This chain uses TRBV6-5 with TRBJ1-2; TRBD1 matches 8 bases. This clonotype was obtained from a human donor with alopecia areata. The CDR3 DNA reads TGTGCCAGCAGTTACTCGACAGGGGATGGCTACACCTTC. It encodes CASSYSTGDGYTF.